Listed below are T cell receptor beta chains from one sample, sequenced in a study of blood T cell repertoires in COVID-19. The table came from immunoSEQ multiplex PCR; TCRdb's copy has only in-frame clones and leaves some out. Of about 170,000 clones in the sample, 84% were seen once. Specimen: peripheral blood. The receptors were sampled from a human donor with acute or convalescent COVID-19. The donor label of this sample is uncertain. Each CDR3 is given with its conserved first and last residue. The D gene is left open where the match is weak. Size values are once, few and many counts, or a class for expanded clones, and some rows have none.

size	J	D	V	DNA	CDR3
.	TRBJ1-1	TRBD1	TRBV19	TGTGCCAGTAGTATTCAAAGGGGGCATACTGAAGCTTTCTTT	CASSIQRGHTEAFF
.	TRBJ2-2	.	TRBV30	TGTGCCTGGGGTACAGGGAGTCCCGGGGAGCTGTTTTTT	CAWGTGSPGELFF
.	TRBJ1-1	TRBD1	TRBV7-9	TGTGCCAGCAGCGGACAGGGGCTTGAAGCTTTCTTT	CASSGQGLEAFF
.	TRBJ2-3	TRBD1	TRBV27	TGTGCCAGCAGTTCCCGACAGGGGATGGCAGATACGCAGTATTTT	CASSSRQGMADTQYF
once	TRBJ1-1	.	TRBV5-1	TGCGCCAGCAGCGGGGCCGAGGACACTGAAGCTTTCTTT	CASSGAEDTEAFF
.	TRBJ1-6	.	TRBV6-5	TGTGCCAGCAGTTCTGCGGCGGAGAATTCACCCCTCCACTTT	CASSSAAENSPLHF
.	TRBJ2-1	TRBD2	TRBV19	TGTGCCAGTTCCACCTCTGGGACTAGCGGGAGTAAGGGTGAGCAGTTCTTC	CASSTSGTSGSKGEQFF
.	TRBJ1-6	TRBD1	TRBV6-5	TGTGCCAGCAGCCTCTGGGACAGGAAAGATTCACCCCTCCACTTT	CASSLWDRKDSPLHF
.	TRBJ2-2	.	TRBV19	TGTGCCAGTACCACCCTACCCGGGGTAGCGGATTACACCGGGGAGCTGTTTTTT	CASTTLPGVADYTGELFF
.	TRBJ2-3	.	TRBV19	TGTGCCAGTACCACGACCCCGCAGGGGGGTGCGCAGTATTTT	CASTTTPQGGAQYF
.	TRBJ1-3	.	TRBV6-6	TGTGCCAGCAGTCCTCTACAGGGACGGGCTGGAAACACCATATATTTT	CASSPLQGRAGNTIYF
.	TRBJ1-1	TRBD1	TRBV2	TGTGCCAGCTTCACACCGGGACAGGGGGCATGGGCAGCTTTCTTT	CASFTPGQGAWAAFF
.	TRBJ2-1	.	TRBV3-1/TRBV3-2	TGTGCCAGCAGCCAATCGCGTAATGAGCAGTTCTTC	CASSQSRNEQFF
.	TRBJ2-7	.	TRBV5-1	TGCGCCAGCAGCTTTTCGGTCGGGAGCGAGCAGTACTTC	CASSFSVGSEQYF
once	TRBJ1-2	TRBD1	TRBV5-4	TGTGCCAGCAGCTCAGGGACAGGAGCTATGGGCTATGGCTACACCTTC	CASSSGTGAMGYGYTF
.	TRBJ1-1	.	TRBV19	TGTGCCAGTAGTGAGACAGGAGGCGGGGGCGCTGAAGCTTTCTTT	CASSETGGGGAEAFF
.	TRBJ1-3	.	TRBV2	TGTGCCAGCAGTTCGACACTGAGCTCTGGAAACACCATATATTTT	CASSSTLSSGNTIYF
.	TRBJ1-3	TRBD1	TRBV19	TGTGCCAGTAGTATACCCGGACAGGGGAGTGGAAACACCATATATTTT	CASSIPGQGSGNTIYF
.	TRBJ2-5	TRBD1	TRBV11-2	TGTGCCAGCAGCTTAGCGGGCACAGGGGGCTGGGGTGGGTCCCAGTACTTC	CASSLAGTGGWGGSQYF
.	TRBJ1-1	.	TRBV29-1	TGCAGCGTTGAAGGGAGCCAGGGGAACACTGAAGCTTTCTTT	CSVEGSQGNTEAFF
.	TRBJ2-7	.	TRBV27	TGTGCCAGCAGTTTACGTACGGGCGGGGAGCAGTACTTC	CASSLRTGGEQYF
.	TRBJ1-2	.	TRBV28	TGTGCCAGCAGTTTATCCCAGCGTCGGTATGGCTACACCTTC	CASSLSQRRYGYTF
.	TRBJ2-2	TRBD2	TRBV5-1	TGCGCCAGCAGCTCCGGGACTAGCGGGGGCCTCAGGTCCGGGGAGCTGTTTTTT	CASSSGTSGGLRSGELFF
.	TRBJ1-1	TRBD1	TRBV30	TGTGCCTGGAGAATGACAGGGGTTTTCACTGAAGCTTTCTTT	CAWRMTGVFTEAFF
few	TRBJ2-2	.	TRBV5-4	TGTGCCAGCAGCTTCGACGGGTCGAACACCGGGGAGCTGTTTTTT	CASSFDGSNTGELFF
.	TRBJ2-7	.	TRBV5-4	TGTGCCAGCAGAACCACAGGGGAGGACGAGCAGTACTTC	CASRTTGEDEQYF
few	TRBJ2-7	.	TRBV7-9	TGTGCCAGCAGCACCGACAGAAGCTCCTACGAGCAGTACTTC	CASSTDRSSYEQYF
.	TRBJ2-7	.	TRBV11-2	TGTGCCAGCAGCTTTTCCCCCGGGACATCGGCCGGGCAGTACTTC	CASSFSPGTSAGQYF
.	TRBJ2-7	.	TRBV18	TGTGCCAGCTCACCTATCGGGACAACCACCTACGAGCAGTACTTC	CASSPIGTTTYEQYF
.	TRBJ2-7	.	TRBV28	TGTGCCAGCAGATCTAATTTGGAGCAGTACTTC	CASRSNLEQYF
.	TRBJ1-2	.	TRBV5-1	TGCGCCAGCAGCATTACTCTACAGGGAAGCCTCGGCTACACCTTC	CASSITLQGSLGYTF
.	TRBJ2-5	TRBD1	TRBV5-4	TGTGCCTTCCTCCCGGCAGGGGGCACCCAGACCCAGTACTTC	CAFLPAGGTQTQYF
once	TRBJ2-7	TRBD1	TRBV6-1	TGTGCCAGCAGTGAAGGACAGGGTTACTACGAGCAGTACTTC	CASSEGQGYYEQYF
.	TRBJ1-6	TRBD1	TRBV2	TGTGCCAGCAGTCCGGACAGGGGCCCTCACTTT	CASSPDRGPHF
.	TRBJ1-1	TRBD1	TRBV29-1	TGCAGCGGGGGACGACAGGGAAAAACTGAAGCTTTCTTT	CSGGRQGKTEAFF
.	TRBJ1-2	TRBD1	TRBV12-3/TRBV12-4	TGTGCCAGCAGATATACACGGGACAGGGGGAGCACCTTC	CASRYTRDRGSTF
.	TRBJ2-1	TRBD1	TRBV30	TGTGCCTGGAGTCCGACAGGGTGGCGGTCCTACAATGAGCAGTTCTTC	CAWSPTGWRSYNEQFF